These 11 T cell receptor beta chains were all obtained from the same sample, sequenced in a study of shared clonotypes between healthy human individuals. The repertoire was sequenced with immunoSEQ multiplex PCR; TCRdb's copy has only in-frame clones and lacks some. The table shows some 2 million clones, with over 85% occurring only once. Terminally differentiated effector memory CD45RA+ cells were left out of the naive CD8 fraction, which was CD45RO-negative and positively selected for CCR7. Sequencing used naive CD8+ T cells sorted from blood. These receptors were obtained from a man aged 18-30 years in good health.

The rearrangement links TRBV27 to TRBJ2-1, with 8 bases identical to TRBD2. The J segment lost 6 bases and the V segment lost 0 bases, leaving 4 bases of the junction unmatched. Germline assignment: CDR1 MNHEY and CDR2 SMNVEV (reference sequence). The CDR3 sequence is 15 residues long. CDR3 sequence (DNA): TGTGCCAGCAGTTTATCGGCTAGCGGGCTCAATGAGCAGTTCTTC. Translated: CASSLSASGLNEQFF.

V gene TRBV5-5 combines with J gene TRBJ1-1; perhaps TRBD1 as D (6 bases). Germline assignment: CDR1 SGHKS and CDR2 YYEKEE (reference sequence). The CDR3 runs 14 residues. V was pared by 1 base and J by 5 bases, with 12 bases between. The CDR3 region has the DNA TGTGCCAGCAGCTTGTCGACAAGGGGGACTGAAGCTTTCTTT. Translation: CASSLSTRGTEAFF.

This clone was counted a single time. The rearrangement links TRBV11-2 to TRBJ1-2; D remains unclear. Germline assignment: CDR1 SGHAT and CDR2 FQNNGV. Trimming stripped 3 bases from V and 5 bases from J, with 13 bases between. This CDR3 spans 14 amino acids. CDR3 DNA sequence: TGTGCCAGCAGCTTGGTTGGTCCACCATATGGCTACACCTTC. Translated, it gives CASSLVGPPYGYTF.

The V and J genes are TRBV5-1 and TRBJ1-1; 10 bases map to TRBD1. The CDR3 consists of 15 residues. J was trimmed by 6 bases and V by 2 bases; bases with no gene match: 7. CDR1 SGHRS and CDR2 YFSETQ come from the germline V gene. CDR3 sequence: CASSFYGTGAPEAFF. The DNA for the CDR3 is TGCGCCAGCAGCTTTTACGGGACAGGGGCCCCTGAAGCTTTCTTT.

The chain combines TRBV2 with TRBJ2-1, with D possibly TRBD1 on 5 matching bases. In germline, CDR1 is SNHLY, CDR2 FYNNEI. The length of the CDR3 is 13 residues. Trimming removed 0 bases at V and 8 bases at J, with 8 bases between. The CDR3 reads CASSEASRDEQFF. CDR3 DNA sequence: TGTGCCAGCAGTGAAGCAAGCAGGGATGAGCAGTTCTTC.

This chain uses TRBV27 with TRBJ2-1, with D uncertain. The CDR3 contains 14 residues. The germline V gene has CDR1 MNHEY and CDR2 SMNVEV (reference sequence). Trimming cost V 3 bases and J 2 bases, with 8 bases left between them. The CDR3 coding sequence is TGTGCCAGCAGTTTCTTGCAGGCCTACAATGAGCAGTTCTTC. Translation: CASSFLQAYNEQFF.

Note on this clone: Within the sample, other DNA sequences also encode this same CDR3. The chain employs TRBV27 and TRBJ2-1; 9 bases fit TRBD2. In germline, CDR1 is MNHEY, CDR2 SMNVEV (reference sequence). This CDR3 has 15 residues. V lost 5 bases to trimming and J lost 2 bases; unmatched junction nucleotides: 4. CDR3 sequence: CASSLGLAAYNEQFF. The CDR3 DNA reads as TGTGCCAGCAGTCTGGGACTAGCAGCCTACAATGAGCAGTTCTTC.

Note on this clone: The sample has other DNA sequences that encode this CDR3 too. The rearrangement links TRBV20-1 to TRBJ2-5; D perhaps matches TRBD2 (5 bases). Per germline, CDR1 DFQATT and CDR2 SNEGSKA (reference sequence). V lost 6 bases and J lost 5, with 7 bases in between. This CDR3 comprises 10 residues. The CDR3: CSALGETQYF. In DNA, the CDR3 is TGCAGTGCACTAGGGGAGACCCAGTACTTC.

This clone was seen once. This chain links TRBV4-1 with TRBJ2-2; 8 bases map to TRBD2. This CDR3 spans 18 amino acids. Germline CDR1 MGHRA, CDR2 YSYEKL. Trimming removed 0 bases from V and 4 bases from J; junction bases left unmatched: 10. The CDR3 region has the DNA TGCGCCAGCAGCCAAGAGGCGTCTAGCGGGTTTCTCACCGGGGAGCTGTTTTTT. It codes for CASSQEASSGFLTGELFF.

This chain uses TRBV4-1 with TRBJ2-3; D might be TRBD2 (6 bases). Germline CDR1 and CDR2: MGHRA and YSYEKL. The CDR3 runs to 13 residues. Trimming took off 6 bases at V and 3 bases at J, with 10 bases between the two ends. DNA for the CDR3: TGCGCCAGCAGGGGGGGAGGAACAGATACGCAGTATTTT. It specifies CASRGGGTDTQYF.

The CDR3 region is CASSFPQFYSMNTEAFF. The CDR3 DNA sequence: TGTGCCAGCAGCTTTCCCCAGTTCTACAGTATGAACACTGAAGCTTTCTTT. The chain couples TRBV7-9 to TRBJ1-1, with no clear D. V lost 3 bases and J lost 0, with 17 bases in between. Germline V gene sequence: CDR1 SEHNR, CDR2 FQNEAQ (reference sequence). The CDR3 runs to 17 residues.